What follows are 2 T cell receptor beta chains derived from one specimen sequenced in a study of T cell repertoires in cytomegalovirus infection. TCRdb processed the reads anew with MiXCR; each CDR3 protein has one entry. Of just under 550,000 distinct CDR3 sequences in the sample, 26% were seen once. Sample: PBMCs. The receptor source for this set is a human donor in good health (CMV status not recorded). Some clones in this sample may be carry-over from other donors' samples.

This clonotype was seen a few times. The CDR3 DNA reads as TGTGCCAGCAGCAACCGAGGACAGGGAAACATTCAGTACTTC. Its protein is CASSNRGQGNIQYF. This rearrangement joins TRBV6-2 or TRBV6-3 to TRBJ2-4, with 8 bases that match TRBD1. Trimming removed 6 bases from V and 6 bases from J; junction bases left unmatched: 7. This CDR3 contains 14 residues. CDR1 is MNHEY and CDR2 is SVGEGT in the germline V gene.

This clonotype was seen more than once but under ten times. The V and J genes are TRBV10-3 and TRBJ2-1; D is possibly TRBD2 (5 bases). Germline V gives CDR1 ENHRY, CDR2 SYGVKD. The V gene lost 0 bases and the J gene lost 0 bases, with 12 bases spanning the gap. This CDR3 has 17 residues. DNA of the CDR3: TGTGCCATCAGTGAGTCGGGGAGCTCCCTCTCCTACAATGAGCAGTTCTTC. Translation: CAISESGSSLSYNEQFF.